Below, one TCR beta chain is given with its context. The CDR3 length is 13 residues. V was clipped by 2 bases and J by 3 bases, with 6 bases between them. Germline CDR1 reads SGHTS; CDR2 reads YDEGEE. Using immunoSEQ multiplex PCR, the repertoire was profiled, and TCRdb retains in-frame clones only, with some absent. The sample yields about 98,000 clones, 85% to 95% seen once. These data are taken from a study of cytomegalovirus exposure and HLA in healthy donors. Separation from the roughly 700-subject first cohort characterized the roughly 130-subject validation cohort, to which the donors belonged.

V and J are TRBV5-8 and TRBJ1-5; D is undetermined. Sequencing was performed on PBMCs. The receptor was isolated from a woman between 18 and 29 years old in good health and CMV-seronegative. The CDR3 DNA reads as TGTGCCAGCAGCTTACAGAACAATCAGCCCCAGCATTTT. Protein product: CASSLQNNQPQHF. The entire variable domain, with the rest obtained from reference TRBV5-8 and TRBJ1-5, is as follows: EAGVTQSPTHLIKTRGQQATLRCSPISGHTSVYWYQQALGLGLQFLLWYDEGEERNRGNFPPRFSGRQFPNYSSELNVNALELEDSALYLCASSLQNNQPQHFGDGTRLSIL.